Each of the 15 T cell receptor beta chains below was sequenced from the same sample in a study of OX40 agonist ivuxolimab in advanced cancers. Libraries were prepared by immunoSEQ multiplex PCR; TCRdb keeps only in-frame clonotypes and omits some of them. The sample yields more than 85,000 clones, roughly 85% seen once. The material sequenced was CD4+ or CD8+ T cells sorted from blood, taken in a trial of the OX40 agonist ivuxolimab. These TCRs come from an adult with an advanced solid tumor such as melanoma, head and neck, liver or kidney cancer.

Concerning this clone: The same CDR3 arises from other DNA sequences in this sample as well. V gene TRBV19 combines with J gene TRBJ2-3; no definite D call. The CDR3 sequence is 14 residues long. Trimming removed 4 bases from V and 0 bases from J, with 8 bases in between. In germline, CDR1 is LNHDA, CDR2 SQIVND (reference sequence). CDR3 loop: CASSSGPSTDTQYF. The CDR3 nucleotides are TGTGCCAGTAGTAGTGGGCCGAGCACAGATACGCAGTATTTT.

Regarding this clone: The missing conserved phenylalanine or tryptophan at the end of this CDR3 makes a read error likely. This chain's CDR3 is CASSPEPGGNSPLHL. The CDR3, as DNA: TGCGCCAGCAGCCCCGAACCGGGCGGTAATTCACCCCTCCACCTT. The chain couples TRBV5-1 to TRBJ1-6; D call uncertain. V gave up 4 bases and J gave up 6 bases, with 14 bases separating them. Looked up from germline, CDR1 is SGHRS and CDR2 is YFSETQ. The CDR3 loop spans 15 amino acids.

The chain links TRBV4-2 to TRBJ2-1; D unresolved. Germline V gene lookup returns CDR1 LGHNA and CDR2 YNFKEQ. CDR3 length equals 11 residues. The V end was cut by 3 bases, the J end by 4 bases, with 1 base between. The CDR3 region has the DNA TGTGCCAGCAGCCAGTACAATGAGCAGTTCTTC. This translates into CASSQYNEQFF.

This clone appeared once. The chain couples TRBV11-2 to TRBJ1-4, with D hard to call. Trimming pared 5 bases from V and 2 bases from J, leaving 9 bases between. The CDR3 spans 14 residues. The germline V gene encodes CDR1 SGHAT and CDR2 FQNNGV. The CDR3 region has the DNA TGTGCCAGCAGCCCAGCGGTTACTAATGAAAAACTGTTTTTT. Protein sequence: CASSPAVTNEKLFF.

This clone was seen a single time. The conserved final phenylalanine or tryptophan is absent from the CDR3, which likely points to a read error. This chain uses TRBV10-3 with TRBJ1-6; D is uncertain. The CDR3 has 16 amino acids. The ends were cut back, 5 bases at V and 2 bases at J, with 13 bases in the middle. Per the germline V gene, CDR1 is ENHRY and CDR2 is SYGVKD. The CDR3 nucleotides read TGTGCCATCAGTCGGACTTATGGCACCTATAATTCACCCCTCCACCTT. The encoded protein is CAISRTYGTYNSPLHL.

J is TRBJ2-5 and V is TRBV6-1; D is ambiguous. Germline loops: CDR1 MNHNS, CDR2 SASEGT. The CDR3 contains 12 residues. The V end lost 4 bases, the J end lost 5 bases, and 8 bases lay between the germline ends. DNA of the CDR3: TGTGCCAGCAGTGTTGTGGGGGAGACCCAGTACTTC. It specifies CASSVVGETQYF.

This rearrangement joins TRBV7-9 to TRBJ2-7; maybe TRBD1 (5 bases). Trimming took off 3 bases at V and 6 bases at J, with 6 bases between the two ends. Germline CDR1 and CDR2: SEHNR and FQNEAQ (reference sequence). This CDR3 region has 11 residues. The CDR3 sequence is CASSFTGEQYF. The CDR3 DNA reads as TGTGCCAGCAGCTTCACAGGCGAGCAGTACTTC. The complete variable domain, with remaining parts taken from reference TRBV7-9 and TRBJ2-7, reads DTGVSQNPRHKITKRGQNVTFRCDPISEHNRLYWYRQTLGQGPEFLTYFQNEAQLEKSRLLSDRFSAERPKGSFSTLEIQRTEQGDSAMYLCASSFTGEQYFGPGTRLTVT.

V usage is TRBV5-1 and J usage is TRBJ2-4; D not certain. Trimming took off 0 bases at V and 0 bases at J, with 7 bases between the two ends. The germline gives CDR1 SGHRS, CDR2 YFSETQ. CDR3 length equals 15 residues. The CDR3 DNA reads as TGCGCCAGCAGCTTGGGAGTCTTAGCCAAAAACATTCAGTACTTC. Translated: CASSLGVLAKNIQYF.

The rearrangement joins TRBV29-1 to TRBJ2-2; D gene uncertain. CDR1 SQVTM and CDR2 ANQGSEA come from the germline V gene. V was trimmed by 5 bases and J by 3 bases, leaving 7 bases between them. The CDR3 covers 12 residues. CDR3 sequence: CSVLAHTGELFF. The CDR3 coding sequence is TGCAGCGTTCTGGCGCACACCGGGGAGCTGTTTTTT.

The chain is built from TRBV11-3 and TRBJ2-2; 8 bases match TRBD2. Germline CDR1 and CDR2: SGHNT and YENEEA. This CDR3 contains 16 residues. J lost 5 bases, V lost 1 base, and 6 bases had no gene match. The CDR3 spells CASSLAGSGVTGELFF. CDR3 nucleotide sequence: TGTGCCAGCAGCTTAGCGGGTAGCGGGGTTACCGGGGAGCTGTTTTTT.

V usage is TRBV29-1 and J usage is TRBJ2-3; TRBD2 is a possible D gene (7 bases). The CDR3 sequence is 16 residues long. In germline, CDR1 is SQVTM, CDR2 ANQGSEA. Trimming left V 7 bases short and J 0 bases short, with 20 bases between. The CDR3 sequence: CSAKGGALGSTDTQYF. CDR3 coding DNA: TGCAGCGCCAAAGGGGGGGCCTTGGGTAGCACAGATACGCAGTATTTT.

This sequence joins TRBV7-2 and TRBJ1-5, with D perhaps TRBD1 (5 bases). Germline assignment: CDR1 SGHTA and CDR2 FQGNSA. The CDR3 contains 15 residues. V was shortened by 5 bases and J by 5 bases, with 16 bases between the two germline ends. The CDR3: CASSRAQGPDQPQHF. In DNA, the CDR3 is TGTGCCAGCAGCCGTGCGCAGGGCCCAGATCAGCCCCAGCATTTT.

This clone was seen only once. The CDR3 protein is CASSVTGTGGGSPLHF. The CDR3 DNA reads TGTGCCAGCTCCGTTACTGGGACAGGGGGAGGATCACCCCTCCACTTT. The chain joins TRBV18 to TRBJ1-6, with TRBD1 identical over 11 bases. J lost 10 bases, V lost 6 bases, and 11 bases had no gene match. This CDR3 is built from 16 residues. Germline V lookup: CDR1 KGHSH, CDR2 LQKENI.

The count of this clone is one. J is TRBJ2-1 and V is TRBV2; no clear D gene. CDR3 length equals 14 residues. In germline, CDR1 is SNHLY, CDR2 FYNNEI. V was pared by 7 bases and J by 5 bases, with 15 bases between. CDR3 loop: CASKAGIANNEQFF. The CDR3 DNA follows: TGTGCCAGCAAAGCAGGAATCGCGAACAATGAGCAGTTCTTC.

CDR3 protein: CASSPTGLAYNEQFF. CDR3 sequence (DNA): TGTGCCAGCAGCCCGACAGGGCTCGCCTACAATGAGCAGTTCTTC. The chain uses TRBV7-3 and TRBJ2-1; 7 bases agree with TRBD1. CDR3 size: 15 residues. After removal of 5 bases from V and 2 bases from J, the junction contained 6 bases not matched to a gene. Looked up from germline, CDR1 is SGHTA and CDR2 is FQGTGA.